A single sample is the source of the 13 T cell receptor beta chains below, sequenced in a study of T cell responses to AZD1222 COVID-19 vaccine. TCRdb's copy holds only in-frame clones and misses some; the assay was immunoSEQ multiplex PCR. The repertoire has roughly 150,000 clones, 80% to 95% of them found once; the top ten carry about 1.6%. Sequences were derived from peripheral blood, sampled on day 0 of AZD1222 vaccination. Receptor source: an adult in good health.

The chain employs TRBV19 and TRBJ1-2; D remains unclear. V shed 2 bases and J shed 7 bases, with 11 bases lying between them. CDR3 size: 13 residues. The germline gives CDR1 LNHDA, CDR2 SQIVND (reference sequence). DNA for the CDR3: TGTGCCAGTAGTATATCGACCGCCGGTGGCTACACCTTC. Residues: CASSISTAGGYTF.

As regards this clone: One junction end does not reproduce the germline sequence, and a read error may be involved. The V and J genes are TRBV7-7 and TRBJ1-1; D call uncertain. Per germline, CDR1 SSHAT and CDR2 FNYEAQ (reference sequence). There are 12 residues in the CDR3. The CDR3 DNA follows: TGTGCTAGCAGCCCACTAGGCGGGGAAGCTTTCTTT. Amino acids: CASSPLGGEAFF.

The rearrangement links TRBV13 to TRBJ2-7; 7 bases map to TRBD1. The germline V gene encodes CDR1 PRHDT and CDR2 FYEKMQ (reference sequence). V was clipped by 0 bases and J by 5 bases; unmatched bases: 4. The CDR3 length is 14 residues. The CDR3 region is CASSLGTGIHEQYF. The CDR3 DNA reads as TGTGCCAGCAGCTTAGGGACAGGGATCCACGAGCAGTACTTC.

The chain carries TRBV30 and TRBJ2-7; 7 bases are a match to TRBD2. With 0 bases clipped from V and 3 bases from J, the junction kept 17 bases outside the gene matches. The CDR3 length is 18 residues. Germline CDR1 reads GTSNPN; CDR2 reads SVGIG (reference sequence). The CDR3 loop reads CAWSVYRWGGSDRYEQYF. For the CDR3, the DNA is TGTGCCTGGAGTGTATACCGGTGGGGGGGTAGCGACCGCTACGAGCAGTACTTC.

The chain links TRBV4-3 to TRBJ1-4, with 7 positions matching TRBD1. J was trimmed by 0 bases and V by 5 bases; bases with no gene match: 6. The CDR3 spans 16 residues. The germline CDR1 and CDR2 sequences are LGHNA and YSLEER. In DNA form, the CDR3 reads TGCGCCAGCAGCAGTCGACAGGGCGCAACTAATGAAAAACTGTTTTTT. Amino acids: CASSSRQGATNEKLFF.

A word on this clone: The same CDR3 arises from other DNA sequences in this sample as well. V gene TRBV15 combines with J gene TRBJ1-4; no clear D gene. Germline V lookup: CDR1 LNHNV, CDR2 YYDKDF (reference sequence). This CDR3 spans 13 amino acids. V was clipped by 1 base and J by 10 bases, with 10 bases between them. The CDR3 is CATSRGEGRKLFF. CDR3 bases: TGTGCCACCAGCAGAGGAGAAGGGCGAAAACTGTTTTTT.

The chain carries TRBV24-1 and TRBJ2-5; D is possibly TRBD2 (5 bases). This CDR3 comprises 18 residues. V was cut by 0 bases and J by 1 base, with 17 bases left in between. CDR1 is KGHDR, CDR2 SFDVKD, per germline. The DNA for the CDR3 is TGTGCCACCAGTGATTTGCTTGCTATCGGACGGGGCCAAGAGACCCAGTACTTC. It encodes CATSDLLAIGRGQETQYF.

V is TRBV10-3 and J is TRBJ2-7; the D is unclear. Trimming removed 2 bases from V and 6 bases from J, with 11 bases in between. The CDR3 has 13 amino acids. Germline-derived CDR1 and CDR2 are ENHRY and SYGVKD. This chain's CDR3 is CAISETRRIEQYF. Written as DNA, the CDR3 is TGTGCCATCAGTGAGACCCGACGGATCGAGCAGTACTTC.

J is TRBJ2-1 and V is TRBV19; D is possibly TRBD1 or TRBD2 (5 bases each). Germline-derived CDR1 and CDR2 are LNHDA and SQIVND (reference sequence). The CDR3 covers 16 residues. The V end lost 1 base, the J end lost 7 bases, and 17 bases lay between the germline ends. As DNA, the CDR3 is TGTGCCAGTAGTATAGGGGCCTCCCGGGGACGGAATGAGCAGTTCTTC. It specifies CASSIGASRGRNEQFF.

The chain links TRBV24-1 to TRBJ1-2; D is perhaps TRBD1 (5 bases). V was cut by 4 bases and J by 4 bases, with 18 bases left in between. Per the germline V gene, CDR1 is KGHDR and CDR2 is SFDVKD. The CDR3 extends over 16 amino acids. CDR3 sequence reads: CATSDLGHSESYGYTF. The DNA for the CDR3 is TGTGCCACCAGTGACCTAGGACACTCGGAAAGCTATGGCTACACCTTC.

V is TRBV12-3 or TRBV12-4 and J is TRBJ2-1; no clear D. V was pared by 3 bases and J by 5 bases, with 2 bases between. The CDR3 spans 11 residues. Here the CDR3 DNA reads TGTGCCAGCAGTTTCCACAATGAGCAGTTCTTC. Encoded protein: CASSFHNEQFF.

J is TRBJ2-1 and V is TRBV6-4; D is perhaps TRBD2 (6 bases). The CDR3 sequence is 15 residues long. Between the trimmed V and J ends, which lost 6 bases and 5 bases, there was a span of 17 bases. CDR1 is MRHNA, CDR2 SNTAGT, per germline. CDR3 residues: CASSHLSGSNNEQFF. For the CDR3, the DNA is TGTGCCAGCAGCCACCTTAGCGGTTCCAACAATGAGCAGTTCTTC.

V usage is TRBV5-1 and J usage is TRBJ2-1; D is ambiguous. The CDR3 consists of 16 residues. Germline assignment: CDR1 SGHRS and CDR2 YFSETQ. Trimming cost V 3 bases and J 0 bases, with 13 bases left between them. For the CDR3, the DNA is TGCGCCAGCAGCTATACAAGTGACGGCTCCTACAATGAGCAGTTCTTC. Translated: CASSYTSDGSYNEQFF.